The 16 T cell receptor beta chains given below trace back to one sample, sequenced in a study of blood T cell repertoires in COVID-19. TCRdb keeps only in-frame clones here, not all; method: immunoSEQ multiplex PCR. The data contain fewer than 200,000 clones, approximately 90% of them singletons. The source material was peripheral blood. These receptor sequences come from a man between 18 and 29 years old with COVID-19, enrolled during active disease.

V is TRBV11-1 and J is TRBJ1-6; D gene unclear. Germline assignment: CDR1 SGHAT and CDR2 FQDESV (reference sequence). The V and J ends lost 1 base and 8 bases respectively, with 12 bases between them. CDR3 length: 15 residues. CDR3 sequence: CASSLDPRRDSPLHF. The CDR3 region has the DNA TGTGCCAGCAGCTTAGACCCACGGCGGGATTCACCCCTCCACTTT.

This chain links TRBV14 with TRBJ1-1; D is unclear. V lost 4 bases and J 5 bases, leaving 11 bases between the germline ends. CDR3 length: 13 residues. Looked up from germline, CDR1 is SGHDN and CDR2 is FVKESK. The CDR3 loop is CASSLAGRTEAFF. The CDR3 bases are TGTGCCAGCAGCCTCGCGGGGAGGACTGAAGCTTTCTTT.

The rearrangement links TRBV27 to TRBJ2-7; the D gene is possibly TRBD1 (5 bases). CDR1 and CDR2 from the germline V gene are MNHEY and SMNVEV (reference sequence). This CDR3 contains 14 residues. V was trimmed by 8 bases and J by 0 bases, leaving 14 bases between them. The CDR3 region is CASAPRATSYEQYF. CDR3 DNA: TGTGCCAGCGCTCCCAGGGCCACCTCCTACGAGCAGTACTTC.

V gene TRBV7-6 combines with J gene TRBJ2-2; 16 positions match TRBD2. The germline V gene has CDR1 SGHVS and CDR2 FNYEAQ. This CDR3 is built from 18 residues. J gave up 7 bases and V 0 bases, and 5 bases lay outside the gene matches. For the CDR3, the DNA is TGTGCCAGCAGCTTAGCAGGGACTAGCGGGAGGGCGATCGGGGAGCTGTTTTTT. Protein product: CASSLAGTSGRAIGELFF. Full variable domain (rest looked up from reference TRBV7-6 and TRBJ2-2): GAGVSQSPRYKVTKRGQDVALRCDPISGHVSLYWYRQALGQGPEFLTYFNYEAQQDKSGLPNDRFSAERPEGSISTLTIQRTEQRDSAMYRCASSLAGTSGRAIGELFFGEGSRLTVL.

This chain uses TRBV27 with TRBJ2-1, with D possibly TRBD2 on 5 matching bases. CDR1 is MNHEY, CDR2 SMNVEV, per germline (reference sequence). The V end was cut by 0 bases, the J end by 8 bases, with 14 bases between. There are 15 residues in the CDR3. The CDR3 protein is CASSLSASRRHEQFF. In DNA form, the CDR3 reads TGTGCCAGCAGTTTATCAGCTAGCAGGAGGCATGAGCAGTTCTTC.

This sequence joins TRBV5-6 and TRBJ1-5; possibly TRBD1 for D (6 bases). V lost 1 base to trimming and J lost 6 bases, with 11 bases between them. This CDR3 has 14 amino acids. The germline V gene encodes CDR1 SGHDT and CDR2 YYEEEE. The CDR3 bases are TGTGCCAGCAGCTTGTTTGGGGGCGGTCAGCCCCAGCATTTT. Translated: CASSLFGGGQPQHF.

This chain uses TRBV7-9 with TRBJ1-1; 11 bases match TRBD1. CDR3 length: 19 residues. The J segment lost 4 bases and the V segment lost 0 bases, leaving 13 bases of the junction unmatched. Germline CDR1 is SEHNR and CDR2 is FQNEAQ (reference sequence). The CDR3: CASSLAQWTGGLGSTEAFF. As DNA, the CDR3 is TGTGCCAGCAGCTTAGCGCAGTGGACAGGGGGCCTGGGATCCACTGAAGCTTTCTTT.

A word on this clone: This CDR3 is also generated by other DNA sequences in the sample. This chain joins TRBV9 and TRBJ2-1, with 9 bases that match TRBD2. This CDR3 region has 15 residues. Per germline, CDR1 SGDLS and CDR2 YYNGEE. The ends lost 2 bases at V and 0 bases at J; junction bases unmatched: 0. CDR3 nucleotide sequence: TGTGCCAGCAGCGTTAGCGGGAGCTCCTACAATGAGCAGTTCTTC. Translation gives CASSVSGSSYNEQFF.

The DNA of the CDR3 is TGTGCCAGTAGTAGAAGCCGGGACTACGAGCAGTACTTC. It translates to CASSRSRDYEQYF. The chain employs TRBV19 and TRBJ2-7; D possibly corresponds to TRBD2 (5 bases). There are 13 residues in the CDR3. The V gene lost 4 bases and the J gene lost 3 bases, with 10 bases spanning the gap. The germline V gene has CDR1 LNHDA and CDR2 SQIVND (reference sequence).

CDR3 sequence: CASRKGEQPQHF. In DNA, the CDR3 is TGTGCCAGCAGAAAGGGAGAGCAGCCCCAGCATTTT. This sequence joins TRBV14 and TRBJ1-5; D gene ambiguous. This CDR3 has 12 amino acids. V was cut by 6 bases and J by 7 bases, with 10 bases left in between. The V gene's germline CDR1 is SGHDN and CDR2 FVKESK.

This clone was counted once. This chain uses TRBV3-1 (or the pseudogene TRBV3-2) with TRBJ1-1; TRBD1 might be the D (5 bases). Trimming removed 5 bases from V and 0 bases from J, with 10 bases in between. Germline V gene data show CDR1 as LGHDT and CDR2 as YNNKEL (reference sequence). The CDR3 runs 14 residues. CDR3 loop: CASSSTGMNTEAFF. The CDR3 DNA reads TGTGCCAGCAGCTCAACAGGTATGAACACTGAAGCTTTCTTT.

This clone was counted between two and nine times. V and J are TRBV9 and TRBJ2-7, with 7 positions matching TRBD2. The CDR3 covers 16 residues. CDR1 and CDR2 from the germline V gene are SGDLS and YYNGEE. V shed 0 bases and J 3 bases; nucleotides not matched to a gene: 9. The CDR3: CASSVGPMGGIYEQYF. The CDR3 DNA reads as TGTGCCAGCAGCGTAGGACCAATGGGAGGGATCTACGAGCAGTACTTC.

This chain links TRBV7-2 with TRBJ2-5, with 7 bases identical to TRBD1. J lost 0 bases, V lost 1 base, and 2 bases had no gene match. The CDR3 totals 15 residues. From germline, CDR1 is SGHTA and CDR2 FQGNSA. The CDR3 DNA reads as TGTGCCAGCAGCTTAGTGACAGGGTACCAAGAGACCCAGTACTTC. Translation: CASSLVTGYQETQYF. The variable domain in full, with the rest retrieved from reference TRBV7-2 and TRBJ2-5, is GAGVSQSPSNKVTEKGKDVELRCDPISGHTALYWYRQSLGQGLEFLIYFQGNSAPDKSGLPSDRFSAERTGGSVSTLTIQRTQQEDSAVYLCASSLVTGYQETQYFGPGTRLLVL.

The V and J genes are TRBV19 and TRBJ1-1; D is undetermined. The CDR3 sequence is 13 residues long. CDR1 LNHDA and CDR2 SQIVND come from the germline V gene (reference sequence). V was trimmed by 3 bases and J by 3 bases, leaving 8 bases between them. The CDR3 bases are TGTGCCAGTAGTATTCGACGGGACACTGAAGCTTTCTTT. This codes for CASSIRRDTEAFF.

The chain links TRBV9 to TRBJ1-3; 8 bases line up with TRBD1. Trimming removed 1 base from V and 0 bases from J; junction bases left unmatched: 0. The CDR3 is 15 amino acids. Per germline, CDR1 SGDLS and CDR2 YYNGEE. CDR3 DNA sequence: TGTGCCAGCAGCGTACAGGGGGCCTCTGGAAACACCATATATTTT. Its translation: CASSVQGASGNTIYF.

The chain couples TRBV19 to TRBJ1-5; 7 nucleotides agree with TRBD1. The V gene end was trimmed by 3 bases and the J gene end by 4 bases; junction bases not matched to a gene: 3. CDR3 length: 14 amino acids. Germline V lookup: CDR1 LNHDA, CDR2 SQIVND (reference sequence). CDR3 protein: CASSMAQGNQPQHF. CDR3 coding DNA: TGTGCCAGTAGTATGGCACAGGGGAATCAGCCCCAGCATTTT.